What follows are 28 T cell receptor beta chains derived from one specimen sequenced in a study of tumor-infiltrating lymphocytes in primary liver carcinoma (dated by TCRdb to 2016 to 2017). Sequencing was performed on an Illumina HiSeq 2500. Starting from 450 to 500 ng total RNA, TCRbeta-specific cDNA was produced by reverse transcription with a constant-region primer and ProtoScript II reverse transcriptase. The TCRbeta libraries were prepared through three rounds of nested multiplex PCR following a slightly modified ARM-PCR procedure. Multiplex TRBV1-TRBV30 forward primers and a Cbeta reverse primer were used in the first two PCR rounds, each of which was run for roughly 9 cycles. TCRdb applied fastp at Q25 and MiXCR to the public reads, then kept only in-frame beta chains. Rows are unified per CDR3 protein, each entry keeping the most common DNA and genes. The sample yields some 120,000 distinct CDR3 sequences; less than 80% were counted once. In total, the top ten clones hold 9.3% of the sample.

Total RNA and DNA were co-extracted without cell sorting from roughly 20-30 mg of bulk tissue using the AllPrep DNA/RNA mini kit. Specimen: liver tumor tissue from sampling region 1. The sample's cell subset or site label, decoded: tumor region T1, superior pole. Receptors were obtained from a woman aged 60-75 years with primary liver carcinoma and hepatitis B virus infection.

Concerning this clonotype: The junction departs from germline at one end; a sequencing error may be responsible. The rearrangement uses TRBV5-4 and TRBJ2-6, with 11 positions matching TRBD2. CDR1 is SGHNT and CDR2 is YYREEE in the germline V gene (reference sequence). The CDR3 contains 18 residues. CDR3 coding DNA: TGTGCCAGCAGCTTGGGCCTAGCGGGAGGAGCTAGGGCCAACGTCCTTACTTTC. Amino acids: CASSLGLAGGARANVLTF.

The chain has TRBV5-1 and TRBJ2-7, with D possibly matching TRBD2 (6 bases). V was shortened by 1 base and J by 4 bases, with 18 bases between the two germline ends. Per the germline V gene, CDR1 is SGHRS and CDR2 is YFSETQ. This CDR3 comprises 16 residues. CDR3 nucleotide sequence: TGCGCCAGCAGCTTGAATACCGGGACTCTTTCATACGAGCAGTACTTC. It is translated as CASSLNTGTLSYEQYF. Combining the CDR3 with reference TRBV5-1 and TRBJ2-7 gives the whole variable domain KAGVTQTPRYLIKTRGQQVTLSCSPISGHRSVSWYQQTPGQGLQFLFEYFSETQRNKGNFPGRFSGRQFSNSRSEMNVSTLELGDSALYLCASSLNTGTLSYEQYFGPGTRLTVT.

J is TRBJ2-1 and V is TRBV30; 10 bases line up with TRBD2. The germline V gene encodes CDR1 GTSNPN and CDR2 SVGIG (reference sequence). The trim removed 1 base at V and 5 bases at J, leaving 8 bases unmatched. The CDR3 contains 16 residues. The CDR3: CAWSDWLAGVNNEQFF. The CDR3 DNA follows: TGTGCCTGGAGTGATTGGCTAGCGGGAGTAAACAATGAGCAGTTCTTC.

As regards this clonotype: The conserved phenylalanine or tryptophan normally closing the CDR3 is absent here, so this likely arose from a read error. J is TRBJ2-7 and V is TRBV11-2; 10 bases are shared with TRBD1. The CDR3 totals 15 residues. Germline assignment: CDR1 SGHAT and CDR2 FQNNGV. CDR3 in DNA: TGTGCAAGCAGCCCAAGTAGACAGGGGGCGCGAGAGCAGTACTTA. Its translation: CASSPSRQGAREQYL.

Comment on this clonotype: A clone one base away is much larger, so this may be a read error. This chain connects TRBV7-9 to TRBJ1-1; tentatively, D is TRBD1 (5 bases). CDR3 size: 13 residues. Germline CDR1 is SEHNR and CDR2 is FQNEAQ (reference sequence). The CDR3 nucleotides read TGTGCCAGCAGCTACGGCAAGGGGACTGAAGGTTTCTTT. Translation gives CASSYGKGTEGFF.

In regard to this clonotype: The junction departs from the called germline gene at one end, perhaps through a read error. The gene calls are TRBV11-2 and TRBJ2-1; D is possibly TRBD2 (6 bases). CDR1 is SGHAT, CDR2 FQNNGV, per germline. This CDR3 comprises 15 residues. The CDR3 loop reads CASSLDPTGVNDRLF. The DNA for the CDR3 is TGTGCCAGCAGCTTAGATCCAACGGGGGTCAATGATCGGCTCTTC.

About this clonotype itself: Germline is not matched at one junction end, which may reflect a read error. DNA of the CDR3: TGTGCCAGCAGGTCCTCCTACGAGAAGTATTTC. Protein product: CASRSSYEKYF. The gene calls are TRBV6-5 and TRBJ2-7, with no clear D. The CDR3 has 11 residues. Germline lookup yields CDR1 MNHEY and CDR2 SVGAGI.

Regarding this clonotype: This may be a read error, as it is one base from a much larger clone. CDR3 sequence reads: CSVEGTWFGYTF. The CDR3 nucleotides read TGCAGCGTTGAAGGGACATGGTTTGGCTACACCTTC. The rearrangement uses TRBV29-1 and TRBJ1-2; D might be TRBD1 (5 bases). Germline V lookup: CDR1 SQVTM, CDR2 ANQGSEA. Trimming removed 1 base from V and 7 bases from J, with 10 bases in between. The CDR3 has 12 amino acids.

Worth noting for this clonotype: Germline is not matched at one junction end, which may reflect a read error. The chain has TRBV11-2 and TRBJ2-3, with 9 bases that match TRBD1. This CDR3 contains 18 residues. Per germline, CDR1 SGHAT and CDR2 FQNNGV. The CDR3 region has the DNA TGTGTCAGCAGCTTAGGATTAGACAGGGGGTTGTCGACAGGTACGCAGTATTTT. Translation: CVSSLGLDRGLSTGTQYF.

As for this clonotype: It may be a read error: a sequence one base away is much more abundant. V is TRBV5-1 and J is TRBJ1-1, with D possibly being TRBD1 (5 bases). Trimming removed 0 bases at V and 4 bases at J, with 16 bases between. The CDR3 runs 16 residues. Germline CDR1 is SGHRS and CDR2 is YFSETQ. The CDR3 spells CASSLVTGAVSTEAFF. The CDR3 DNA sequence: TGCGCCAGCAGCTTGGTAACCGGGGCAGTCTCCACTGAAGCTTTCTTT.

Of note for this clonotype: A much more abundant neighbour one base away suggests this may be a read error. In this CDR3 the conserved last residue, phenylalanine or tryptophan, is missing, so a read error is likely. The chain has TRBV6-1 and TRBJ2-1; D is ambiguous. Germline CDR1 MNHNS, CDR2 SASEGT. The V and J ends lost 7 bases and 0 bases respectively, with 16 bases between them. The CDR3 loop spans 16 amino acids. CDR3 in amino acids: CASIGFSSRSYNEQFS. The CDR3 DNA sequence: TGTGCCAGCATCGGTTTTAGTTCCCGCTCCTACAATGAGCAGTTCTCC.

As for this clonotype: This may stem from a read error, because a much larger clone lies one nucleotide away. This sequence joins TRBV12-3 or TRBV12-4 and TRBJ2-3; TRBD1 matches at 9 bases. The CDR3 sequence is 13 residues long. In nucleotides, the CDR3 is TGTTCCAGCACGAGGACAGGGGCAGATACGCAGTATTTT. Translated: CSSTRTGADTQYF.

Comment on this clonotype: The conserved closing phenylalanine or tryptophan is absent in this CDR3, likely reflecting a read error. The chain carries TRBV11-2 and TRBJ2-7; possible D gene TRBD1, 6 bases. The CDR3 consists of 14 residues. V gave up 5 bases and J gave up 7 bases, with 18 bases separating them. In germline, CDR1 is SGHAT, CDR2 FQNNGV. The CDR3 DNA sequence: TGTGCCAGCAGCCCCCCTCCAGGGGCTAGTGAGCAGTACCTC. Residues: CASSPPPGASEQYL.

By sample fraction, this clonotype is medium-sized (0.01 to 0.1%). This chain uses TRBV11-2 with TRBJ2-1, with TRBD2 matching 8 bases. V shed 3 bases, J shed 7 bases, and the junction held 2 bases outside the gene matches. The CDR3 length is 13 residues. Per germline, CDR1 SGHAT and CDR2 FQNNGV. The DNA of the CDR3 is TGTGCCAGCAGCTTCGTAGCGGGGAATGAGCAGTTCTTC. Translation gives CASSFVAGNEQFF. The full variable domain, its missing parts supplied by reference TRBV11-2 and TRBJ2-1, is EAGVAQSPRYKIIEKRQSVAFWCNPISGHATLYWYQQILGQGPKLLIQFQNNGVVDDSQLPKDRFSAERLKGVDSTLKIQPAKLEDSAVYLCASSFVAGNEQFFGPGTRLTVL.

Concerning this clonotype: The conserved phenylalanine or tryptophan normally closing the CDR3 is absent here, so this likely arose from a read error. The limits of the CDR3 on the DNA are not certain, so only TCRdb's listed CDR3 is given. The chain carries TRBV11-2 and TRBJ1-2. Ends included, the CDR3 has 13 residues. Germline lookup yields CDR1 SGHAT and CDR2 FQNNGV. Here the CDR3 reads CASSLDPTYGYTI.

This clonotype was seen once. The genes are TRBV18 and TRBJ2-7; D is ambiguous. The ends were cut back, 2 bases at V and 2 bases at J, with 10 bases in the middle. Germline V CDR1 and CDR2: KGHSH, LQKENI. The CDR3 has 14 residues. CDR3 nucleotide sequence: TGTGCCAGCTCACCAGGTCGTCAGACCTACGAGCAGTACTTC. Encoded protein: CASSPGRQTYEQYF.

In this sample, this clonotype turned up many times. This rearrangement joins TRBV6-1 to TRBJ2-1; D gene uncertain. Germline V gene data show CDR1 as MNHNS and CDR2 as SASEGT. The germline V and J ends were trimmed by 6 bases and 13 bases, with 19 bases remaining between them. The CDR3 has 13 amino acids. DNA of the CDR3: TGTGCCAGCAGCGATTACATCAGCTTGCCACAGTTCTTC. Protein product: CASSDYISLPQFF.

The V call is TRBV7-8, the J call TRBJ2-1; TRBD1 might be the D (5 bases). Looked up from germline, CDR1 is SGHVS and CDR2 is FQNEAQ. The CDR3 length is 16 residues. The V and J ends lost 1 base and 7 bases respectively, with 17 bases between them. CDR3 protein: CASSLGIEQVKNEQFF. CDR3 nucleotides: TGTGCCAGCAGCTTAGGGATAGAACAGGTTAAAAATGAGCAGTTCTTC.

As for this clonotype: An end of the junction differs from the germline gene, which may be a read error. V and J are TRBV11-2 and TRBJ2-1; D not certain. Germline CDR1 is SGHAT and CDR2 is FQNNGV. The CDR3 has 14 amino acids. The CDR3 region is CGSSLDTQRNEQFF. The CDR3 DNA sequence: TGCGGCAGCAGCTTAGATACCCAGCGTAATGAGCAGTTCTTC. The full variable domain, completed using reference TRBV11-2 and TRBJ2-1, is EAGVAQSPRYKIIEKRQSVAFWCNPISGHATLYWYQQILGQGPKLLIQFQNNGVVDDSQLPKDRFSAERLKGVDSTLKIQPAKLEDSAVYLCGSSLDTQRNEQFFGPGTRLTVL.

This clonotype was counted a few times. V and J are TRBV28 and TRBJ1-3, with a possible D match to TRBD1 (5 bases). V dropped 7 bases and J dropped 0 bases, with 13 bases sitting between them. The CDR3 length is 15 residues. The germline V gene has CDR1 MDHEN and CDR2 SYDVKM. The CDR3 region is CASTTGGSSGNTIYF. As DNA, the CDR3 is TGTGCCAGCACCACCGGGGGGAGCTCTGGAAACACCATATATTTT.

Comment on this clonotype: At one boundary the junction diverges from the germline segment, which might be a read error. This chain joins TRBV11-3 and TRBJ2-1; 9 bases match TRBD2. Germline CDR1 and CDR2: SGHNT and YENEEA. The CDR3 consists of 17 residues. The CDR3 DNA reads TGTGCTAGCAGCTTAGAGTCTGGATTAGCGGGAGCCAATGAGCAGTTCTTC. Protein sequence: CASSLESGLAGANEQFF.

This clonotype was observed once. The V and J genes are TRBV11-2 and TRBJ2-3; a possible D gene is TRBD2 (7 bases). Germline lookup yields CDR1 SGHAT and CDR2 FQNNGV. The CDR3 is made up of 16 amino acids. V was clipped by 5 bases and J by 6 bases, with 21 bases between them. In DNA, the CDR3 is TGTGCCAGCAGCCTTCGACTAGCCAGGGGCGTGGATACGCAGTATTTT. This sequence encodes CASSLRLARGVDTQYF.

This clonotype has a count of ten or more. The chain joins TRBV12-3 or TRBV12-4 to TRBJ2-7, with D maybe TRBD2 (6 bases). With 6 bases removed from V and 8 bases from J, the gap between germline ends came to 14 bases. There are 12 residues in the CDR3. The CDR3 region is CASSAQAGKQYF. The DNA of the CDR3 is TGTGCCAGCAGCGCACAGGCGGGAAAGCAGTACTTC.

About this clonotype: This CDR3 fails to terminate in the conserved phenylalanine or tryptophan, so it likely reflects a read error. The DNA is omitted, as the CDR3 cannot be located on it reliably, and the CDR3 follows TCRdb's listing. V and J are TRBV4-2 and TRBJ2-1; TRBD2 is taken as the D call from the table, unchecked against the DNA. The CDR3 is 15 residues long, ends included. Germline V lookup: CDR1 LGHNA, CDR2 YNFKEQ. The CDR3 reads CVSSQDLAGNPIRFL.

The chain employs TRBV5-1 and TRBJ2-1; 8 bases map to TRBD2. Germline V gene sequence: CDR1 SGHRS, CDR2 YFSETQ. With 5 bases clipped from V and 11 bases from J, the junction kept 15 bases outside the gene matches. The CDR3 extends over 15 amino acids. CDR3 sequence: CASRALSGSFGKQFF. CDR3 nucleotides: TGCGCCAGCAGGGCTTTGAGCGGGAGCTTCGGTAAGCAGTTCTTC.

As for this clonotype: Just one base apart from a much larger clone, this may be a read error. Here the CDR3 omits its conserved ending phenylalanine or tryptophan, so a read error is the likely source. The J gene is TRBJ2-7, the V gene TRBV29-1, with no clear D. Germline CDR1 and CDR2: SQVTM and ANQGSEA. V was cut by 3 bases and J by 5 bases, with 11 bases left in between. The CDR3 is 12 residues long. The CDR3 region has the DNA TGCAGCGTTGACGGGTTTGACAACGAGCAGTACCTC. Translation gives CSVDGFDNEQYL.

This clonotype was observed at least ten times. The V call is TRBV4-2, the J call TRBJ2-3, with 9 positions matching TRBD2. The CDR3 covers 17 residues. Per the germline V gene, CDR1 is LGHNA and CDR2 is YNFKEQ. V gave up 1 base and J gave up 0 bases; unmatched junction bases: 5. CDR3 sequence reads: CASSQVSGRGSTDTQYF. CDR3 nucleotides: TGTGCCAGCAGCCAAGTTAGCGGGAGAGGGAGCACAGATACGCAGTATTTT.

A note on this clonotype: Its ends do not fully match the called genes, so a read error is possible. This chain uses TRBV11-2 with TRBJ2-7; TRBD1 matches 10 bases. The germline V gene has CDR1 SGHAT and CDR2 FQNNGV. The CDR3 is 18 amino acids. Written as DNA, the CDR3 is TGTGTCAGCAGCGGGGGACAGGGGTTGGCTAGACATTATAACGAACAGTACTTC. Its translation: CVSSGGQGLARHYNEQYF.